Listed here are 4 T cell receptor beta chains from one sample, sequenced in a study of blood T cell repertoires in COVID-19. Measured with immunoSEQ multiplex PCR; TCRdb has only the in-frame clones, and not every one. Of roughly 380,000 clones in the sample, less than 85% are singletons; the top ten hold more than 3%. Material: peripheral blood. The receptors were sampled from a woman under 30 with acute or convalescent COVID-19.

The V gene is TRBV3-1 (or the pseudogene TRBV3-2), the J gene TRBJ2-1; 9 nucleotides line up with TRBD2. Per the germline V gene, CDR1 is LGHDT and CDR2 is YNNKEL (reference sequence). With V trimmed by 4 bases and J by 8 bases, 12 bases remained unmatched. This CDR3 is built from 16 residues. The CDR3 DNA is TGTGCCAGCAGCCTCACAGGTAGCGGGAGTTACTATGAGCAGTTCTTC. Amino acid sequence: CASSLTGSGSYYEQFF.

The chain recombines TRBV28 with TRBJ1-1; no firm D call. Germline V gene data show CDR1 as MDHEN and CDR2 as SYDVKM. This CDR3 is 15 amino acids long. The V end was cut by 6 bases, the J end by 3 bases, with 17 bases between. The CDR3 sequence is CASSSGRLRDTEAFF. Here the CDR3 DNA reads TGTGCCAGCAGCTCCGGTAGGCTGAGGGACACTGAAGCTTTCTTT.

The rearrangement links TRBV29-1 to TRBJ2-3; 9 bases align to TRBD1. Germline CDR1 is SQVTM and CDR2 is ANQGSEA. Trimming at V came to 6 bases and at J to 3 bases, leaving 7 bases not matched to a gene. The CDR3 is 14 residues long. In nucleotides, the CDR3 is TGCAGCGTCCAGGGGGGACAGGGAACAGATACGCAGTATTTT. Translation: CSVQGGQGTDTQYF.

The J gene is TRBJ2-6, the V gene TRBV6-5; D is possibly TRBD1 (5 bases). The germline V gene has CDR1 MNHEY and CDR2 SVGAGI. V lost 6 bases and J lost 1, with 7 bases in between. The CDR3 contains 14 residues. The CDR3 loop reads CASSPGSGANVLTF. The CDR3 DNA reads TGTGCCAGCAGCCCAGGGTCTGGGGCCAACGTCCTGACTTTC.